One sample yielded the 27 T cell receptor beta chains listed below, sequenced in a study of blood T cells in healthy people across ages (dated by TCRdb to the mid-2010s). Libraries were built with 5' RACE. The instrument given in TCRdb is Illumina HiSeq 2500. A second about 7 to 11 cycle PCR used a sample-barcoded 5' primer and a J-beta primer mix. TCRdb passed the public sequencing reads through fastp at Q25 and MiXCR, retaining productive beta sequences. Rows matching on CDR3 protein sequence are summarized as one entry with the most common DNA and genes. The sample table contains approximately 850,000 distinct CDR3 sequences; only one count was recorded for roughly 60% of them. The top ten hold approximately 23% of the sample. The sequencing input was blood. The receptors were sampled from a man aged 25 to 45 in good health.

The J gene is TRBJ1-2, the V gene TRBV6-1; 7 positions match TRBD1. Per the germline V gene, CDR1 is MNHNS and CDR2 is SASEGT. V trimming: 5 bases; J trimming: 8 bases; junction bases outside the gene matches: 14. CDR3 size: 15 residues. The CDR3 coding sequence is TGTGCCAGCAGTATTGGCCCCGGGCAGGGGGAAGGCTACACCTTC. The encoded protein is CASSIGPGQGEGYTF.

DNA of the CDR3: TGTGCCAGCAGCTTGGGAGGAAGCCCCCAAGAGACCCAGTACTTC. Amino acids: CASSLGGSPQETQYF. This rearrangement joins TRBV5-4 to TRBJ2-5; no firm D call. The CDR3 length is 15 residues. Germline-derived CDR1 and CDR2 are SGHNT and YYREEE (reference sequence). V lost 0 bases to trimming and J lost 1 base, with 10 bases between them.

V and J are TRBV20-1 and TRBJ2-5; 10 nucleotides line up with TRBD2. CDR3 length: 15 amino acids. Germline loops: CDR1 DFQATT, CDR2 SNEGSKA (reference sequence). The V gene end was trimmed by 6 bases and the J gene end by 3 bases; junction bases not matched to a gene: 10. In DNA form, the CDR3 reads TGCAGTGCCGCCCGCACAGGACTAGCGGAAGAGACCCAGTACTTC. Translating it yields CSAARTGLAEETQYF.

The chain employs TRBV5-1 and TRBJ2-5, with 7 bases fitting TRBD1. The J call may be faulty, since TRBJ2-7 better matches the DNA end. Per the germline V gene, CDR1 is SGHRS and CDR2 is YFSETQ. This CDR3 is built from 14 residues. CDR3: CASSSPDRVDEQYF. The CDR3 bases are TGCGCCAGCAGCTCGCCCGACAGGGTCGACGAGCAGTACTTC.

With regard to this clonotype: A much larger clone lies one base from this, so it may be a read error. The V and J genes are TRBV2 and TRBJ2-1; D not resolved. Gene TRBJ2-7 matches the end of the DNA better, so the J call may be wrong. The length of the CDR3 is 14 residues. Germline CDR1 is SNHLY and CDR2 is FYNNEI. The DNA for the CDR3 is TGTGCCAGCAGTGCTTGGGTTTCCAACAATGAGCAGTACTTC. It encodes CASSAWVSNNEQYF.

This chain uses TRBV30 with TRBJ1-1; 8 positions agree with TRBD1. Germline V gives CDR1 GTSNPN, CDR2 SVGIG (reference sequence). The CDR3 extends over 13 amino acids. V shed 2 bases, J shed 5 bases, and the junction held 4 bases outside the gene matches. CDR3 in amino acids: CAWSTTGDTEAFF. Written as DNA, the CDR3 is TGTGCCTGGAGTACGACAGGGGATACTGAAGCTTTCTTT.

For the CDR3, the DNA is TGTGCCAGCAGCTTAAGTCTGTTAAATAACGAGCAGTACTTC. Its protein is CASSLSLLNNEQYF. This chain uses TRBV7-2 with TRBJ2-7; D gene ambiguous. Germline assignment: CDR1 SGHTA and CDR2 FQGNSA. The CDR3 totals 14 residues. Trimming removed 2 bases from V and 5 bases from J, with 13 bases in between.

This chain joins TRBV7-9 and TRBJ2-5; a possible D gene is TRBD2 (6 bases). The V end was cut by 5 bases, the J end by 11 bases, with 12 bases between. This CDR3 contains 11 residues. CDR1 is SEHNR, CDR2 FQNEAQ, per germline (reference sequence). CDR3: CASSLPGEQYF. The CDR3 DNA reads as TGTGCCAGCAGCCTCCCGGGGGAGCAGTACTTC.

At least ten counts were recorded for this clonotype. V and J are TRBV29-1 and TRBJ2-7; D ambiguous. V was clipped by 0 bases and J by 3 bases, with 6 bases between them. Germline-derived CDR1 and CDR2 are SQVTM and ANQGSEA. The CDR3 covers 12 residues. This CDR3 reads CSVEDRGYEQYF. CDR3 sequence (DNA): TGCAGCGTTGAAGATAGAGGCTACGAGCAGTACTTC.

CDR3 in amino acids: CASSPPGPKETQYF. The CDR3 coding sequence is TGTGCCAGCAGCCCACCGGGACCTAAAGAGACCCAGTACTTC. V is TRBV7-9 and J is TRBJ2-7; the D call may be TRBD1 or TRBD2 (5 bases each). The J call may be wrong; the DNA end is better matched by TRBJ2-5. Germline values: CDR1 SEHNR, CDR2 FQNEAQ (reference sequence). The CDR3 consists of 14 residues.

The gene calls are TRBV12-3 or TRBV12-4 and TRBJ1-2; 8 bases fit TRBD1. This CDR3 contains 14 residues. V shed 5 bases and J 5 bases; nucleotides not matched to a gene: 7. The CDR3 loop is CASSRQGRGYGYTF. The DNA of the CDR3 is TGTGCCAGCAGTCGACAGGGGAGGGGGTATGGCTACACCTTC.

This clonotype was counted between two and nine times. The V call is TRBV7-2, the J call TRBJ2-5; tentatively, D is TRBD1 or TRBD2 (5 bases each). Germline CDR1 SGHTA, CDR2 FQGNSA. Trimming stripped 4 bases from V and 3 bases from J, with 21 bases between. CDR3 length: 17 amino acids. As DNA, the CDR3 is TGTGCCAGCAGCTCCATGGGCGTCGGGGCTACAAAAGAGACCCAGTACTTC. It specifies CASSSMGVGATKETQYF.

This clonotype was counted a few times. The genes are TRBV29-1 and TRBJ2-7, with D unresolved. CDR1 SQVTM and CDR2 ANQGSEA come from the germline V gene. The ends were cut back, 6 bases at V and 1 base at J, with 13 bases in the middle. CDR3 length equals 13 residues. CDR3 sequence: CSVYRYGSYEQYF. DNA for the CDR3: TGCAGCGTCTATAGGTACGGGTCCTACGAGCAGTACTTC.

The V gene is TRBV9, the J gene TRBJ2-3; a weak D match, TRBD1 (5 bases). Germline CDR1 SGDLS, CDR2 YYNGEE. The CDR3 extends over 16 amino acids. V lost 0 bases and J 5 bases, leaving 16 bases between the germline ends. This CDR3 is CASSVGGQRTGDTQYF. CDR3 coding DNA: TGTGCCAGCAGCGTAGGGGGCCAACGTACCGGAGATACGCAGTATTTT.

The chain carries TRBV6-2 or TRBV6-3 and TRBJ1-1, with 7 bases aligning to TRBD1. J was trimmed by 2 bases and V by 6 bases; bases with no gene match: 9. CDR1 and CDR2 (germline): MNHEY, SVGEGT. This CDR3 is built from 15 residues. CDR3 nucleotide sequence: TGTGCCAGCAGCGCGACAGGGCTCTCCAACACTGAAGCTTTCTTT. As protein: CASSATGLSNTEAFF.

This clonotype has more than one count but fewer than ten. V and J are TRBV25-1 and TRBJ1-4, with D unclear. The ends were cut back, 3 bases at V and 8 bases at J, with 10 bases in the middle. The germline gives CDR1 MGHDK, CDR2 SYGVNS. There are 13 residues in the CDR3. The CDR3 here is CASSEHIAEKLFF. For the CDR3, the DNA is TGTGCCAGCAGTGAGCACATTGCCGAAAAACTGTTTTTT.

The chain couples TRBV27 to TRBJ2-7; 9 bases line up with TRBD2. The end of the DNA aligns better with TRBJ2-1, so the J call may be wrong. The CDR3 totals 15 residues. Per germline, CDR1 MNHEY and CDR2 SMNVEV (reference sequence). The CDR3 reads CASSPSAGGYNEQFF. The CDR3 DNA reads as TGTGCCAGCAGTCCCTCGGCGGGAGGGTACAATGAGCAGTTCTTC.

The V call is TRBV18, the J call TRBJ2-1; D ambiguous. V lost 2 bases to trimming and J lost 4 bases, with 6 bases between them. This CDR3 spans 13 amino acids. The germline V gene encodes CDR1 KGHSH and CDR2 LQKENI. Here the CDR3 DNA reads TGTGCCAGCTCACCATCTCCTTACAATGAGCAGTTCTTC. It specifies CASSPSPYNEQFF.

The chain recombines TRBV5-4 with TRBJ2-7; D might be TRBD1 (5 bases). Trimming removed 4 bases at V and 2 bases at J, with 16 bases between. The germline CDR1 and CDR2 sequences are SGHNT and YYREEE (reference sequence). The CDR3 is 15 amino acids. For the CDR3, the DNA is TGTGCCAGCAGCACCTATCAGACAGCAGCCTACGAGCAGTACTTC. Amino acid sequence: CASSTYQTAAYEQYF.

DNA of the CDR3: TGTGCCAGCAGTGTGGATTGGACCCAGAATGAGCAGTTCTTC. Amino acid sequence: CASSVDWTQNEQFF. This chain uses TRBV2 with TRBJ2-1; no clear D. Germline V gene data show CDR1 as SNHLY and CDR2 as FYNNEI. The CDR3 spans 14 residues. Trimming removed 4 bases at V and 7 bases at J, with 14 bases between.

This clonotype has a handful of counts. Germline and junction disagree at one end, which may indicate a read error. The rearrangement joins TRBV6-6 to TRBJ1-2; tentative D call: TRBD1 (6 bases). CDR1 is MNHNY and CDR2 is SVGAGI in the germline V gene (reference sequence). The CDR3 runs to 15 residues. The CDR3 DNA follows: TGTGCCAGCAGTAACTCGGGGGGCCGTAACTATGGCTACACCTTC. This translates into CASSNSGGRNYGYTF.

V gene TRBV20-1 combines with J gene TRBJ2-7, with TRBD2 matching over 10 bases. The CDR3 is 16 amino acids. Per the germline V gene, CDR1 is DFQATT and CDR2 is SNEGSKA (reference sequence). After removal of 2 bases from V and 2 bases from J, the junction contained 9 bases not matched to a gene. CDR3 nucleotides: TGCAGTGCTAGAACCCGTACTAGCGGGGTAACCTACGAGCAGTACTTC. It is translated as CSARTRTSGVTYEQYF.

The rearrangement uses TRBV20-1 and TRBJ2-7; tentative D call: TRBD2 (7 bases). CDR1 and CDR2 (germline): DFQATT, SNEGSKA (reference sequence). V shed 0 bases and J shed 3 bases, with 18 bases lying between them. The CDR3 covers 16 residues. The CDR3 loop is CSARDVGRGQNYEQYF. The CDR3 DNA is TGCAGTGCTAGAGACGTGGGGCGGGGGCAAAACTACGAGCAGTACTTC.

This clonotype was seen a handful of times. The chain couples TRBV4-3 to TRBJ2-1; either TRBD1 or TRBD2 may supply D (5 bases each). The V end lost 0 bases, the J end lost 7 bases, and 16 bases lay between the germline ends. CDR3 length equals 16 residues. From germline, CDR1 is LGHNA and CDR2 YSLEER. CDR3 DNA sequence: TGCGCCAGCAGCCAAGATTGGGGGAGCTATAAGAATGAGCAGTTCTTC. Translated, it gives CASSQDWGSYKNEQFF.

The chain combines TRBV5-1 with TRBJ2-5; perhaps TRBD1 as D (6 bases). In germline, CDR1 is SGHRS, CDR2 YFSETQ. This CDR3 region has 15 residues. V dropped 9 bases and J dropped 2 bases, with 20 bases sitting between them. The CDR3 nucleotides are TGCGCCACCAAACCACCCGGGACACGACAAGAGACCCAGTACTTC. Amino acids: CATKPPGTRQETQYF. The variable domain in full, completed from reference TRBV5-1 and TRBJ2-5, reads KAGVTQTPRYLIKTRGQQVTLSCSPISGHRSVSWYQQTPGQGLQFLFEYFSETQRNKGNFPGRFSGRQFSNSRSEMNVSTLELGDSALYLCATKPPGTRQETQYFGPGTRLLVL.

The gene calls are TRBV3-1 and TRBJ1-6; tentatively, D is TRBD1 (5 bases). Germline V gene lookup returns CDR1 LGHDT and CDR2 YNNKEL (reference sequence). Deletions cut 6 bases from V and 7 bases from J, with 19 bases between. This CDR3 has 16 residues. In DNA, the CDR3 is TGTGCCAGCAGGCAAACGACAGTTCGACTCAATTCACCCCTCCACTTT. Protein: CASRQTTVRLNSPLHF.

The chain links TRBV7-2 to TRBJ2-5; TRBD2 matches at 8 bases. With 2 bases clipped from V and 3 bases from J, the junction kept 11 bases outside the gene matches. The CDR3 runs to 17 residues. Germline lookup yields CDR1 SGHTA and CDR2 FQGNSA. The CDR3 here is CASSLIPGLVTKETQYF. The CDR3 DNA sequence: TGTGCCAGCAGCTTAATACCGGGACTAGTCACAAAAGAGACCCAGTACTTC.